The entry below describes one T cell receptor (beta chain). In the study's own analysis: Amplifying reference gene primers gave estimates of nucleated cell counts. The protocol was immunoSEQ multiplex PCR, while the TCRdb copy is restricted to in-frame clones and leaves out a portion. D and trimming were read from the DNA, whereas the V and J calls and clone size are those reported in that table. The table lists about 70,000 clones, 70% to 90% of them singletons. Per the germline V gene, CDR1 is MNHEY and CDR2 is SVGAGI. This CDR3 region has 15 residues. V shed 6 bases and J 2 bases; nucleotides not matched to a gene: 7. The data derive from a study of blood T cell repertoires in COVID-19. Study background: Donors in the United States, Italy and Spain gave samples during acute or convalescent COVID-19. The cDNA or gDNA used as material had been derived from T cells, B-cell-depleted T cells, or PBMCs.

The sequencing input was peripheral blood. J is TRBJ2-1 and V is TRBV6-5; 7 bases align to TRBD2. The receptor's source is a human donor in a cohort sampled during active COVID-19. Here the CDR3 DNA reads TGTGCCAGCAGATTAAGCGGGAACCCCTACAATGAGCAGTTCTTC. This gives the protein CASRLSGNPYNEQFF.